The 7 T cell receptor beta chains in this list originate from one sample, sequenced in a study of siplizumab effects on memory and regulatory T cells. Clones were read by immunoSEQ multiplex PCR, and TCRdb kept only the in-frame ones, dropping some. The table includes 70,000 to 95,000 clones, roughly 97% detected once. What was sequenced was naive CD4+ T cells sorted from blood. These receptors all come from a human donor in good health.

The CDR3 DNA reads as TGTGCCAGCAGCTTTCCCACTAGCGGGGGGGGACGAGGCGAGCAGTACTTC. This sequence encodes CASSFPTSGGGRGEQYF. V usage is TRBV5-6 and J usage is TRBJ2-7, with 13 positions matching TRBD2. The CDR3 runs to 17 residues. Germline values: CDR1 SGHDT, CDR2 YYEEEE. Trimming removed 2 bases from V and 6 bases from J; junction bases left unmatched: 11.

This rearrangement joins TRBV25-1 to TRBJ2-5, with 8 bases lining up with TRBD2. The CDR3 runs 15 residues. Germline CDR1 reads MGHDK; CDR2 reads SYGVNS. V shed 6 bases and J 7 bases; nucleotides not matched to a gene: 13. The CDR3 loop is CASSSSGGDARTQYF. The CDR3 DNA reads TGTGCCAGCAGCTCAAGCGGGGGAGACGCTAGGACCCAGTACTTC.

This clone was seen just once. The V call is TRBV25-1, the J call TRBJ1-4; D gene unclear. Trimming left V 8 bases short and J 4 bases short, with 11 bases between. The CDR3 length is 13 residues. CDR1 MGHDK and CDR2 SYGVNS come from the germline V gene. The CDR3 loop reads CASRRALNEKLFF. The CDR3 nucleotides read TGTGCCAGCCGAAGGGCCCTTAATGAAAAACTGTTTTTT.

The chain carries TRBV28 and TRBJ2-7; D not resolved. The germline gives CDR1 MDHEN, CDR2 SYDVKM. Trimming took off 7 bases at V and 0 bases at J, with 4 bases between the two ends. The CDR3 loop spans 11 amino acids. The CDR3 region has the DNA TGTGCCAGCACTAGCTCCTACGAGCAGTACTTC. It specifies CASTSSYEQYF.

The V call is TRBV6-1, the J call TRBJ1-5, with TRBD1 identical over 10 bases. CDR1 is MNHNS, CDR2 SASEGT, per germline. The J segment lost 6 bases and the V segment lost 6 bases, leaving 2 bases of the junction unmatched. The CDR3 spans 13 residues. The CDR3 loop reads CASSGQGGQPQHF. The CDR3 nucleotides read TGTGCCAGCAGCGGACAGGGGGGTCAGCCCCAGCATTTT.

With regard to this clone: Other nucleotide sequences from this sample produce the same CDR3. The chain has TRBV5-1 and TRBJ2-7, with D hard to call. Germline loops: CDR1 SGHRS, CDR2 YFSETQ. CDR3 length: 11 amino acids. Trimming pared 2 bases from V and 3 bases from J, leaving 3 bases between. The CDR3 loop reads CASSFHYEQYF. CDR3 nucleotides: TGCGCCAGCAGCTTCCACTACGAGCAGTACTTC.

The V gene is TRBV9, the J gene TRBJ2-5; a possible D gene is TRBD2 (6 bases). This CDR3 spans 16 amino acids. Germline CDR1 SGDLS, CDR2 YYNGEE. V was clipped by 0 bases and J by 2 bases, with 14 bases between them. CDR3 sequence (DNA): TGTGCCAGCAGCGTAGTCCCAGCGGGTTTACAAGAGACCCAGTACTTC. Its translation: CASSVVPAGLQETQYF.